This T cell receptor beta chain was observed in a study of human T cells and chemical hapten exposure. Study information: Sensitizing treatment utilized 2% DPC over a roughly 2 cm by roughly 2 cm portion of upper inner arm skin.

This sample's time point: patch test 2, 6 weeks after DPC sensitization. Noted treatment: therapeutic diphenylcyclopropenone sensitization with weekly scalp DPC. Study-level points and caveats: There were significantly more large CDR3 similarity clusters among expanded TCRs than among controls. Donors had alopecia, so their immune response may differ from healthy people's.

Germline values: CDR1 LGHDT, CDR2 YNNKEL (reference sequence). The junction had 4 bases not matched to a gene; V was cut back by 6 bases and J by 2 bases. There are 14 residues in the CDR3. This clonotype was detected only a few times. Antigen: not known. TCRdb processed the RACE reads anew with MiXCR; each CDR3 protein has one entry. The profile shows 85,000 to 95,000 distinct CDR3 sequences, approximately 11% of them singletons. The sequence came from a man aged 35-49 years with alopecia areata. Some clones in this sample may be carry-over from other donors' samples. The genes are TRBV3-1 and TRBJ2-5; 9 bases agree with TRBD2. The sequencing here drew on whole blood, taken in connection with sensitization to the hapten diphenylcyclopropenone (DPC). The DNA of the CDR3 is TGTGCCAGCAGGTCGACTAGCGGACAAGAGACCCAGTACTTC. Its protein product is CASRSTSGQETQYF.